These 14 T cell receptor beta chains share one sample of origin, sequenced in a study of shared clonotypes between healthy human individuals. The method was immunoSEQ multiplex PCR; TCRdb's version includes in-frame clones alone and lacks a portion of them. The sample contains around 2.3 million clones, more than 90% of which appear only once. Source material: naive CD4+ T cells sorted from blood. Indicated subset: CD45RA+ positively selected. Every receptor here comes from a man aged 18 to 29 in good health.

In this sample, this clone turned up once. V is TRBV18 and J is TRBJ1-4; possible D gene TRBD1, 5 bases. Looked up from germline, CDR1 is KGHSH and CDR2 is LQKENI. Trimming removed 2 bases at V and 8 bases at J, with 9 bases between. This CDR3 contains 13 residues. The CDR3 coding sequence is TGTGCCAGCTCACCAGGGGGGAGCGAAAAACTGTTTTTT. As protein: CASSPGGSEKLFF.

The V gene is TRBV28, the J gene TRBJ1-5; a possible D gene is TRBD1 (6 bases). This CDR3 contains 13 residues. CDR1 and CDR2 from the germline V gene are MDHEN and SYDVKM. V lost 5 bases and J 6 bases, leaving 11 bases between the germline ends. DNA of the CDR3: TGTGCCAGCAGTGAGGAGGGGGGTCAGCCCCAGCATTTT. Its protein product is CASSEEGGQPQHF.

The table lists this clone with a count of one. V is TRBV21-1 and J is TRBJ2-4; TRBD2 is the table's D call and was not checked against the DNA. TRBV21-1 is listed as a pseudogene. The CDR3 loop spans 19 amino acids. For the CDR3, the DNA is TGTGCCAGCAGCCCACGGACTAGCGGGGGGGTCCTAGCCAAAAACATTCAGTACTTC. Protein: CASSPRTSGGVLAKNIQYF.

As concerns this clone: Other DNA sequences of this sample code for an identical CDR3. V gene TRBV5-1 combines with J gene TRBJ2-5; D gene unclear. The CDR3 extends over 14 amino acids. Germline loops: CDR1 SGHRS, CDR2 YFSETQ. V lost 0 bases, J lost 4 bases, and 10 bases lay in between. CDR3 residues: CASSLVGLGETQYF. The DNA for the CDR3 is TGCGCCAGCAGCTTGGTGGGCCTAGGAGAGACCCAGTACTTC.

The genes are TRBV2 and TRBJ2-1; D remains ambiguous. The V gene lost 0 bases and the J gene lost 7 bases, with 10 bases spanning the gap. CDR3 size: 14 residues. Looked up from germline, CDR1 is SNHLY and CDR2 is FYNNEI. The CDR3 DNA reads TGTGCCAGCAGTGAAGCGGGCTTGAGGAATGAGCAGTTCTTC. Amino acid sequence: CASSEAGLRNEQFF. Combining the CDR3 with reference TRBV2 and TRBJ2-1 gives the whole variable domain EPEVTQTPSHQVTQMGQEVILRCVPISNHLYFYWYRQILGQKVEFLVSFYNNEISEKSEIFDDQFSVERPDGSNFTLKIRSTKLEDSAMYFCASSEAGLRNEQFFGPGTRLTVL.

Concerning this clone itself: Other DNA sequences in the sample encode the same CDR3. This sequence joins TRBV5-1 and TRBJ2-2, with no clear D. Germline values: CDR1 SGHRS, CDR2 YFSETQ. The ends were cut back, 2 bases at V and 3 bases at J, with 8 bases in the middle. This CDR3 is built from 14 residues. CDR3 protein: CASSLDLYTGELFF. The CDR3 DNA is TGCGCCAGCAGCTTAGACCTTTACACCGGGGAGCTGTTTTTT.

V and J are TRBV9 and TRBJ2-1; D gene unclear. The V and J ends lost 5 bases and 2 bases respectively, with 8 bases between them. The germline gives CDR1 SGDLS, CDR2 YYNGEE. There are 13 residues in the CDR3. CDR3 residues: CASSALPYNEQFF. The CDR3 DNA follows: TGTGCCAGCAGTGCTCTCCCCTACAATGAGCAGTTCTTC.

This clone was seen a single time. Different DNA sequences within this sample yield the same CDR3. V usage is TRBV7-9 and J usage is TRBJ2-3; possibly TRBD2 for D (6 bases). With 5 bases removed from V and 6 bases from J, the gap between germline ends came to 9 bases. This CDR3 comprises 12 residues. Germline V gene sequence: CDR1 SEHNR, CDR2 FQNEAQ (reference sequence). CDR3 DNA: TGTGCCAGCAGCCCCAGCGGGGATACGCAGTATTTT. Translation: CASSPSGDTQYF. The full variable domain, in which reference TRBV7-9 and TRBJ2-3 provide the parts outside the CDR3, is DTGVSQNPRHKITKRGQNVTFRCDPISEHNRLYWYRQTLGQGPEFLTYFQNEAQLEKSRLLSDRFSAERPKGSFSTLEIQRTEQGDSAMYLCASSPSGDTQYFGPGTRLTVL.

The V gene is TRBV4-3, the J gene TRBJ1-2; weak D call: TRBD1 (6 bases). V was clipped by 4 bases and J by 5 bases, with 17 bases between them. The CDR3 runs to 15 residues. Germline V gene sequence: CDR1 LGHNA, CDR2 YSLEER. The CDR3 DNA follows: TGCGCCAGCAGCCGGGATCTACAGGGCATTTATGGCTACACCTTC. Translation: CASSRDLQGIYGYTF.

This clone has only one observation. The genes are TRBV30 and TRBJ1-5, with a possible D match to TRBD1 (6 bases). This CDR3 region has 14 residues. Trimming cost V 1 base and J 9 bases, with 16 bases left between them. The germline CDR1 and CDR2 sequences are GTSNPN and SVGIG (reference sequence). This chain's CDR3 is CAWSGGQWGGPQHF. The CDR3 DNA reads TGTGCCTGGAGTGGGGGGCAGTGGGGAGGGCCCCAGCATTTT.

This clone was seen just once. This chain links TRBV25-1 with TRBJ2-1, with 7 bases matching TRBD1. Germline V gives CDR1 MGHDK, CDR2 SYGVNS. J lost 5 bases, V lost 4 bases, and 5 bases had no gene match. The CDR3 has 14 residues. The CDR3 spells CASSGYRGNNEQFF. CDR3 bases: TGTGCCAGCAGTGGATACAGGGGCAACAATGAGCAGTTCTTC.

The rearrangement joins TRBV7-9 to TRBJ2-5; the D gene could be TRBD1 or TRBD2 (5 bases each). Trimming pared 5 bases from V and 7 bases from J, leaving 17 bases between. Germline CDR1 reads SEHNR; CDR2 reads FQNEAQ (reference sequence). The CDR3 sequence is 14 residues long. The CDR3 loop is CASSPDRSEGTQYF. The CDR3, as DNA: TGTGCCAGCAGCCCCGACAGAAGCGAGGGGACCCAGTACTTC.

The gene calls are TRBV30 and TRBJ2-5; D is uncertain. Trimming removed 2 bases at V and 5 bases at J, with 9 bases between. This CDR3 spans 12 amino acids. Germline CDR1 GTSNPN, CDR2 SVGIG (reference sequence). For the CDR3, the DNA is TGTGCCTGGAGTTTATTAGTGGAGACCCAGTACTTC. Residues: CAWSLLVETQYF.

This rearrangement joins TRBV7-9 to TRBJ2-1; a weak D match, TRBD1 (6 bases). Germline V CDR1 and CDR2: SEHNR, FQNEAQ (reference sequence). Trimming took off 3 bases at V and 8 bases at J, with 11 bases between the two ends. CDR3 length: 13 residues. In DNA, the CDR3 is TGTGCCAGCAGCTTTCTTGGGGGCCATGAGCAGTTCTTC. This codes for CASSFLGGHEQFF.